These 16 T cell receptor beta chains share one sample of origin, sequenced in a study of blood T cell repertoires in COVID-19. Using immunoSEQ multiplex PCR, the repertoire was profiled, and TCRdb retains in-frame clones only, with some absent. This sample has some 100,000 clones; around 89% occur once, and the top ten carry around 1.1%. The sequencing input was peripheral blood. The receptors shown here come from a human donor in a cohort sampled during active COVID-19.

CDR3 DNA: TGTGCCAGCACGTGGTCTAGCTCGGGCACCGGGGAGCTGTTTTTT. It is translated as CASTWSSSGTGELFF. The J gene is TRBJ2-2, the V gene TRBV9; possible D gene TRBD2, 5 bases. CDR1 and CDR2 from the germline V gene are SGDLS and YYNGEE. This CDR3 has 15 residues. V was clipped by 6 bases and J by 4 bases, with 16 bases between them.

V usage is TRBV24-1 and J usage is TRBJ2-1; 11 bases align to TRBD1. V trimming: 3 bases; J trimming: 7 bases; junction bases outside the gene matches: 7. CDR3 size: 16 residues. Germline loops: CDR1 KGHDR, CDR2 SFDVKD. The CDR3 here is CATSDMGGQGENEQFF. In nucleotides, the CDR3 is TGTGCCACCAGTGATATGGGGGGACAGGGGGAGAATGAGCAGTTCTTC.

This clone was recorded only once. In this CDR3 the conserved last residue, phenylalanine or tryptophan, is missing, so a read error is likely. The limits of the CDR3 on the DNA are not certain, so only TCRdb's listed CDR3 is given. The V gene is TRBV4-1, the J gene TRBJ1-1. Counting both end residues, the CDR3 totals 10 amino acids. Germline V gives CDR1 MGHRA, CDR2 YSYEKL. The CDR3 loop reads CASRRHTGTL.

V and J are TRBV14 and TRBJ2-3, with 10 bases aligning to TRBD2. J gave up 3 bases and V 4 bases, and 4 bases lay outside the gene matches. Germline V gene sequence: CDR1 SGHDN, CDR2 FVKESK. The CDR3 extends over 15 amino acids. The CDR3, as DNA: TGTGCCAGCAGCCCTAGCGGGAGAAGAACAGATACGCAGTATTTT. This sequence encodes CASSPSGRRTDTQYF.

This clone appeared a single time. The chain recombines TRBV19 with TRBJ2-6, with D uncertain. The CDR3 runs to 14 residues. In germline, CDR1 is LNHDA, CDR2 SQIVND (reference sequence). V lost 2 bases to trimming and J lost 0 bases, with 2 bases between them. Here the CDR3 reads CASSILSGANVLTF. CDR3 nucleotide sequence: TGTGCCAGTAGTATACTCTCTGGGGCCAACGTCCTGACTTTC. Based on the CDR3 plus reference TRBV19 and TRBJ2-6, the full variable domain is DGGITQSPKYLFRKEGQNVTLSCEQNLNHDAMYWYRQDPGQGLRLIYYSQIVNDFQKGDIAEGYSVSREKKESFPLTVTSAQKNPTAFYLCASSILSGANVLTFGAGSRLTVL.

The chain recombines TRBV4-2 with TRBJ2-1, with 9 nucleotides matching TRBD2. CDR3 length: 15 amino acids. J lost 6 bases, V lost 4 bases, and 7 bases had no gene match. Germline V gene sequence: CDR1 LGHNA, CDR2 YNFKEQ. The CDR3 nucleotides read TGTGCCAGCAGCCGGAGCGGGGGGCCCCCCAATGAGCAGTTCTTC. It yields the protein CASSRSGGPPNEQFF.

The CDR3 sequence is CSASFSEQGSYNSPLHF. CDR3 bases: TGCAGTGCTAGTTTTTCCGAACAGGGGTCCTATAATTCACCCCTCCACTTT. The rearrangement links TRBV20-1 to TRBJ1-6; the match to TRBD1 covers 7 bases. The CDR3 sequence is 17 residues long. V gave up 3 bases and J gave up 1 base; unmatched junction bases: 9. Germline CDR1 and CDR2: DFQATT and SNEGSKA (reference sequence).

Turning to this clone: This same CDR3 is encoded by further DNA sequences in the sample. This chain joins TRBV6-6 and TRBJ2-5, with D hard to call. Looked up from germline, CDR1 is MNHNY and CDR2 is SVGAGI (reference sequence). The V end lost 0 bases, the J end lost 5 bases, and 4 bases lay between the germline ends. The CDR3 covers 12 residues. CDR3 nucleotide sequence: TGTGCCAGCAGTTACTCCCGGGAGACCCAGTACTTC. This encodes CASSYSRETQYF.

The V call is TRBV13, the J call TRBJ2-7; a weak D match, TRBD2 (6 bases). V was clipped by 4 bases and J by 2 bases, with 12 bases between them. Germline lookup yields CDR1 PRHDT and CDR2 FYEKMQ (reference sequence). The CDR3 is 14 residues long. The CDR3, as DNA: TGTGCCAGCAGCTCCGGGACTCCCACCTACGAGCAGTACTTC. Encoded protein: CASSSGTPTYEQYF.

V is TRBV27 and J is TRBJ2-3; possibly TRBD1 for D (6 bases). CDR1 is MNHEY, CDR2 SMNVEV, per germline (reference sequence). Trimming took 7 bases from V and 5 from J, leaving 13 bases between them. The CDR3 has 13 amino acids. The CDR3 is CASTRGSLDTQYF. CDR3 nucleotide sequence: TGTGCCAGCACAAGGGGGAGTTTAGATACGCAGTATTTT.

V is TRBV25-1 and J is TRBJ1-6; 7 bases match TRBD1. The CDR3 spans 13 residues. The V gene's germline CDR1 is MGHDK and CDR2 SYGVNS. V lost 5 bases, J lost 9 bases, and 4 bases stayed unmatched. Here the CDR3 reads CASSQQGPSPLHF. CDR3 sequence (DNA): TGTGCCAGCAGTCAACAGGGGCCTTCACCCCTCCACTTT.

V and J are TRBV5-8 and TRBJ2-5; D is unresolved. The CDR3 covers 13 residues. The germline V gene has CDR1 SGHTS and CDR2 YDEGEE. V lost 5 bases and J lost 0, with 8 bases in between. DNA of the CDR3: TGTGCCAGCAGGTTGCAGTACCAAGAGACCCAGTACTTC. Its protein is CASRLQYQETQYF.

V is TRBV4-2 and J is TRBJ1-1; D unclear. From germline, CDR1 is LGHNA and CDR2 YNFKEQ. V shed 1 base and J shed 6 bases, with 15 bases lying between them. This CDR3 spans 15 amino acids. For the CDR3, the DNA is TGTGCCAGCAGCCAAGGGATCCTAGTTCGGGCTGAAGCTTTCTTT. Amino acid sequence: CASSQGILVRAEAFF.

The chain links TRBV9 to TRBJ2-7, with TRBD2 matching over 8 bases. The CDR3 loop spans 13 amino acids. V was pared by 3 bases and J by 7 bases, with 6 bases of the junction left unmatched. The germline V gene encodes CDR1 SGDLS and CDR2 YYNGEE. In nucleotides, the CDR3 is TGTGCCAGCAGCGCGGGGGGGGCTCGGGAGCAGTACTTC. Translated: CASSAGGAREQYF.

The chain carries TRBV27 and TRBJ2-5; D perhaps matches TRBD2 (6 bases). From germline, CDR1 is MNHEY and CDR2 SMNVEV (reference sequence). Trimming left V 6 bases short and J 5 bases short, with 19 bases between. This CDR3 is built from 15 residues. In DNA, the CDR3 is TGTGCCAGCAGAGCCCCCGGGAGACGTTCGGAGACCCAGTACTTC. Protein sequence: CASRAPGRRSETQYF.

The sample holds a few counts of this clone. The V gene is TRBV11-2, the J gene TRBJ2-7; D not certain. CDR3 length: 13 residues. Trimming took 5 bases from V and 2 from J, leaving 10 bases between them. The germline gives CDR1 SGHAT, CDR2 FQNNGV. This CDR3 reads CASSAGRTYEQYF. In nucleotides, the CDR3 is TGTGCCAGCAGCGCAGGTAGAACCTACGAGCAGTACTTC.